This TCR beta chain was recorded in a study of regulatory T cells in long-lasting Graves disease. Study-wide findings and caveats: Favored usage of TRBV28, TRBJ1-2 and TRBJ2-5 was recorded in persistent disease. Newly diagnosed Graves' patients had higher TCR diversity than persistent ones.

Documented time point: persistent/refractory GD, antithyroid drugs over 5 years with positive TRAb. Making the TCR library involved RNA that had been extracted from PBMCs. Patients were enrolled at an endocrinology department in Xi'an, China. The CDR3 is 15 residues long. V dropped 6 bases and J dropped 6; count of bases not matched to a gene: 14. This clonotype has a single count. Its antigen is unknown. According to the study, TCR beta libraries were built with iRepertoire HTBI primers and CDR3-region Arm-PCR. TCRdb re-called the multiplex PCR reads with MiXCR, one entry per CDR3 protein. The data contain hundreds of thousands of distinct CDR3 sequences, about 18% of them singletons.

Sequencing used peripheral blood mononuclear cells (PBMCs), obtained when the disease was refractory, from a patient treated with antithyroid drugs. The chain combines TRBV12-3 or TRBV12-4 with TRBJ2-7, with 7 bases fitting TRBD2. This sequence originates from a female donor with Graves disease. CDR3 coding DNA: TGTGCCAGCAGCGTTGGTACGGGACTAACCGGCGAGCAGTACTTC. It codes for CASSVGTGLTGEQYF.